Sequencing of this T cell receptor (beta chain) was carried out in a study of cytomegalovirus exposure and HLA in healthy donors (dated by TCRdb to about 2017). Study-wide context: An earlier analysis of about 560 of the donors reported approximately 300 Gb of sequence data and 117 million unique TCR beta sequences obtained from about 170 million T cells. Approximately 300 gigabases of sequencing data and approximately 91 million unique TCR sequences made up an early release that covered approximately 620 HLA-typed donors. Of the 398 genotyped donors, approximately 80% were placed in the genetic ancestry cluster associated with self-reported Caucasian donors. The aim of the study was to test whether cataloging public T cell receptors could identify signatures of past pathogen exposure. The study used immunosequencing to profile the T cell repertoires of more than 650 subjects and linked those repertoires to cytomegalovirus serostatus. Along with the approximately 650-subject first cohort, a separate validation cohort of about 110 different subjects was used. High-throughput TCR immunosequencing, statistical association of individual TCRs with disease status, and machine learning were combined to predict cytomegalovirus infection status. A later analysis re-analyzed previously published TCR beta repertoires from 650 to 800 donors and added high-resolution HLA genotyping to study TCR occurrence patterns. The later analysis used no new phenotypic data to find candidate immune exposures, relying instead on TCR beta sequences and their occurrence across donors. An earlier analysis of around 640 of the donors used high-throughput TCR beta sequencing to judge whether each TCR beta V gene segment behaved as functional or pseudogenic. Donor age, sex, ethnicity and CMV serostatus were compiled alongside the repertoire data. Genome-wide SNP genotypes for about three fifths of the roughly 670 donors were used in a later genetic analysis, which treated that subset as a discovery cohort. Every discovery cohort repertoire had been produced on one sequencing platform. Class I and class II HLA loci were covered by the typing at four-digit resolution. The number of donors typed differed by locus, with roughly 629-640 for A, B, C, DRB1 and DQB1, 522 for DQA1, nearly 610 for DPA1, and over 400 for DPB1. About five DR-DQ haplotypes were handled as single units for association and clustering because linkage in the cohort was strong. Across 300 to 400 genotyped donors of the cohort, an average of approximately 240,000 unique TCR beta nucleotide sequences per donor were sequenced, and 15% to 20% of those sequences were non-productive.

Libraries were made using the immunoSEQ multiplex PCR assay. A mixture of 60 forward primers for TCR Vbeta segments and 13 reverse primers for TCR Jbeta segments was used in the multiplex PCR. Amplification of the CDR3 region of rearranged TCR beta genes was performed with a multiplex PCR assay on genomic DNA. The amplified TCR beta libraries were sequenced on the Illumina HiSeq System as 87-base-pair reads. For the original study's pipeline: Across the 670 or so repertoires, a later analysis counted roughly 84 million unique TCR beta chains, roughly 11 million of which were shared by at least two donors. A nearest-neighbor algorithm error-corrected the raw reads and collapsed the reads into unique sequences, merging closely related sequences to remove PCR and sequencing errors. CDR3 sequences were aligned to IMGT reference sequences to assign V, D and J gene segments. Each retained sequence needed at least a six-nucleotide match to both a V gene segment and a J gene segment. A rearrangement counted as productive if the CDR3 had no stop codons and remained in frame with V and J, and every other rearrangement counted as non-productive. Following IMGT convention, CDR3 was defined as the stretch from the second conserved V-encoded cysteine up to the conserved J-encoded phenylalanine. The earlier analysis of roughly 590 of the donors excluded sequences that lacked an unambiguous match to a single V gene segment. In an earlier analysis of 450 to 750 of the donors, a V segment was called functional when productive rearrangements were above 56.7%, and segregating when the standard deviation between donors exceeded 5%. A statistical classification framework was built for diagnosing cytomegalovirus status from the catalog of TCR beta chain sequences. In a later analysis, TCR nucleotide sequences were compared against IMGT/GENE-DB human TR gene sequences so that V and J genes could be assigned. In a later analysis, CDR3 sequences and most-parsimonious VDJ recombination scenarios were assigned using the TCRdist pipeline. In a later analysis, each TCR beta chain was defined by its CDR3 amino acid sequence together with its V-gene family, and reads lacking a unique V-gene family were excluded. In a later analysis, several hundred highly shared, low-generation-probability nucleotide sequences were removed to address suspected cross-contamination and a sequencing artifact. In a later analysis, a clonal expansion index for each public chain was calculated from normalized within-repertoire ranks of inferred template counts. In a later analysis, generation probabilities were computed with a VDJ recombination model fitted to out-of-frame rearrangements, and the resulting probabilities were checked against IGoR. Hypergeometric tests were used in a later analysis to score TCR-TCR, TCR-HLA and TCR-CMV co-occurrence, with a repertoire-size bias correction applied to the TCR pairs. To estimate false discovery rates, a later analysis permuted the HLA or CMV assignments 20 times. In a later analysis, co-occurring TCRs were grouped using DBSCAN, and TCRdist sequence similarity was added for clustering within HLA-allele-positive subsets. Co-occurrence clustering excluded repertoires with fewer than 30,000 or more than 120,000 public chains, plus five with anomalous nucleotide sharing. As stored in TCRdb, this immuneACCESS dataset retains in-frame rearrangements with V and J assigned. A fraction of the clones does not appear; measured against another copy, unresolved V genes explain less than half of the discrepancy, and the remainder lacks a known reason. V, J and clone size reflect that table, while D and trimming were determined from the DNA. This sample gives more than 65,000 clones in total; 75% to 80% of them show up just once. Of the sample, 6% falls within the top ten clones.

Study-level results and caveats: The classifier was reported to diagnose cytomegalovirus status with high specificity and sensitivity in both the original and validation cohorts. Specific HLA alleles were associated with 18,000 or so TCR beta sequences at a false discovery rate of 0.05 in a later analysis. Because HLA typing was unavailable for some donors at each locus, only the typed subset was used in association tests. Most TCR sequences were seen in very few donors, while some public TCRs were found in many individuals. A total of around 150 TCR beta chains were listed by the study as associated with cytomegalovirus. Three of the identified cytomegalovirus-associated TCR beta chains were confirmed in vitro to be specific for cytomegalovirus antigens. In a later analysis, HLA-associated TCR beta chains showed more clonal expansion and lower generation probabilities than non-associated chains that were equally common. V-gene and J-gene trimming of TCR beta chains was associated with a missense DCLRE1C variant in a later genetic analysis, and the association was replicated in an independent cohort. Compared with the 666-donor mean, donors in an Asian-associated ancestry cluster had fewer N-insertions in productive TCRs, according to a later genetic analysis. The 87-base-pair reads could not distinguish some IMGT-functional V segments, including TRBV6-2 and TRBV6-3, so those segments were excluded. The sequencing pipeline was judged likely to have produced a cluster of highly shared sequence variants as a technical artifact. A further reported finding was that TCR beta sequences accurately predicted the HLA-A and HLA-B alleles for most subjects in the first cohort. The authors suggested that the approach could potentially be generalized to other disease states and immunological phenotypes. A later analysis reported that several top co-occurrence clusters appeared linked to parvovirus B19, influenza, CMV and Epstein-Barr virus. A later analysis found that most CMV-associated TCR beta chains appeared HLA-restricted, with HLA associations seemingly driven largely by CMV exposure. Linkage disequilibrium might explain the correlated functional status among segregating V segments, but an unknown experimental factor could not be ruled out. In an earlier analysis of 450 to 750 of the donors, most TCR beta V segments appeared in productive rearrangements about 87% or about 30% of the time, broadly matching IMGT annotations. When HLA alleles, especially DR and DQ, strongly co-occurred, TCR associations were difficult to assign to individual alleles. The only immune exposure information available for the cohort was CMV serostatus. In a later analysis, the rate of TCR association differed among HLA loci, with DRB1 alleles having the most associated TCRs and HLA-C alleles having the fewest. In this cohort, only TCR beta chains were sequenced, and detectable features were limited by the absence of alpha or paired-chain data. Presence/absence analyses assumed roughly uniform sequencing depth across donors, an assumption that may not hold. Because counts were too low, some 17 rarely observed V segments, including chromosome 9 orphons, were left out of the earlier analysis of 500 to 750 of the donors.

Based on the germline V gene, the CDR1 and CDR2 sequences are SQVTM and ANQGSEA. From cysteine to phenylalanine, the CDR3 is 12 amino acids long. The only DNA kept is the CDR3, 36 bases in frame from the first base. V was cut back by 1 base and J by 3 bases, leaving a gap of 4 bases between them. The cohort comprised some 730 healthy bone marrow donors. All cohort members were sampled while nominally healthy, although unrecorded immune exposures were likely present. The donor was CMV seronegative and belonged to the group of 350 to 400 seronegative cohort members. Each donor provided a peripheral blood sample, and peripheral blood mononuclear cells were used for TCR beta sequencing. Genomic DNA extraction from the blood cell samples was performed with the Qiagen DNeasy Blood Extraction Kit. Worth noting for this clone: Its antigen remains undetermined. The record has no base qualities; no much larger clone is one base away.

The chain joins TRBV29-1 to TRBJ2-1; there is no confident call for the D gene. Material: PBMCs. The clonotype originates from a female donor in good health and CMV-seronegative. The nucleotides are TGCAGCGTTGAAGCAGACTACAATGAGCAGTTCTTC. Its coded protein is CSVEADYNEQFF.